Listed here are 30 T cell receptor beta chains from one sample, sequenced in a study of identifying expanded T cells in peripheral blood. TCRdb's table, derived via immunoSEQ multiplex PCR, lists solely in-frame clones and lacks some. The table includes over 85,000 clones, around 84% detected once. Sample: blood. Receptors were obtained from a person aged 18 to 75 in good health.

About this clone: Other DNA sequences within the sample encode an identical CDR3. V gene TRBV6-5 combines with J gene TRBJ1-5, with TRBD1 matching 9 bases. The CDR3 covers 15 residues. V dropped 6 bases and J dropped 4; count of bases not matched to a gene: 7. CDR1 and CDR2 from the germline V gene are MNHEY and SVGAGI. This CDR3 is CASSPGTGLNQPQHF. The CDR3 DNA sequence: TGTGCCAGCAGCCCCGGGACAGGGCTTAATCAGCCCCAGCATTTT.

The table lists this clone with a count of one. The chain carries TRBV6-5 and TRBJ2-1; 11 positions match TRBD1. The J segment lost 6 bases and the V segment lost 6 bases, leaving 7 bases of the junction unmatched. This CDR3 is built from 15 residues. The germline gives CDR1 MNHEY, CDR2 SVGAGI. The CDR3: CASRGLGTGGNEQFF. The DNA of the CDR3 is TGTGCCAGCAGGGGACTGGGGACAGGGGGCAATGAGCAGTTCTTC.

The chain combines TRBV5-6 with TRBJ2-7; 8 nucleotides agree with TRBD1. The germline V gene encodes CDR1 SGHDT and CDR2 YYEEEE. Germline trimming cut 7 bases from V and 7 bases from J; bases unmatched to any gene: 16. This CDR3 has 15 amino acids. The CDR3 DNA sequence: TGTGCCAGCGGACTTGGACAGGGATGGGGTCGGGAGCAGTACTTC. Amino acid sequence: CASGLGQGWGREQYF.

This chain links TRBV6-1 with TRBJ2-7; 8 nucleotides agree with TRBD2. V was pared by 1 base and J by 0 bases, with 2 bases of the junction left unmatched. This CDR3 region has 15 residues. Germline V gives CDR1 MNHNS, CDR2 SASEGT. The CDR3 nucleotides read TGTGCCAGCAGTGAAGAAGCGGGGGTCTCCTACGAGCAGTACTTC. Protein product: CASSEEAGVSYEQYF.

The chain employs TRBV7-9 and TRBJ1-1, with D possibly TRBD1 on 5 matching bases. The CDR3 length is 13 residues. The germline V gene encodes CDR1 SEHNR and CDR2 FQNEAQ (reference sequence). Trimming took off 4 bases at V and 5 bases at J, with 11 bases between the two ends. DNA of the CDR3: TGTGCCAGCAGCTCCCCCGGGGGGACTGAAGCTTTCTTT. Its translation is CASSSPGGTEAFF.

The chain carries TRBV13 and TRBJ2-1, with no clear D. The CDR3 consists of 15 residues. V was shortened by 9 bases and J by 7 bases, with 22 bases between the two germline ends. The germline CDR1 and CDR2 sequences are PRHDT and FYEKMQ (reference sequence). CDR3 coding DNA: TGTGCCAGTGAGCCTACAAGAGGATACGGTAATGAGCAGTTCTTC. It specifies CASEPTRGYGNEQFF.

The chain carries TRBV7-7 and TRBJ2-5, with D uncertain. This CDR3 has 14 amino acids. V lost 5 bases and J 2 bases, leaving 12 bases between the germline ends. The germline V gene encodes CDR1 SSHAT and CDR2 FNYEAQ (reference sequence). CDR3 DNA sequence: TGTGCCAGCAGCCGGTCTACAGTTCAAGAGACCCAGTACTTC. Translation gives CASSRSTVQETQYF.

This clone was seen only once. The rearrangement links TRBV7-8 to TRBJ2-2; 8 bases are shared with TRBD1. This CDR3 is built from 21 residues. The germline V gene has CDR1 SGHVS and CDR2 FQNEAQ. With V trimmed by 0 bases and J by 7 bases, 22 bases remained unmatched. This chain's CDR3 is CASSLARMSLHGTGLIGELFF. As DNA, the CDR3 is TGTGCCAGCAGCTTAGCACGTATGAGCCTCCACGGGACAGGACTTATCGGGGAGCTGTTTTTT.

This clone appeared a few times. As DNA, the CDR3 is TGTGCCAGCAGCCCGATTCCGGGACAGGGGTCCTACGAGCAGTACTTC. Its translation is CASSPIPGQGSYEQYF. The gene calls are TRBV14 and TRBJ2-7; 10 bases fit TRBD1. The CDR3 extends over 16 amino acids. From germline, CDR1 is SGHDN and CDR2 FVKESK. V was pared by 4 bases and J by 1 base, with 7 bases of the junction left unmatched.

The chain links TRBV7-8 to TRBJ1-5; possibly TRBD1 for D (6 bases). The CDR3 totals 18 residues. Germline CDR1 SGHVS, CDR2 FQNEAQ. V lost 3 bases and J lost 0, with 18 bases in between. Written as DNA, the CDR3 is TGTGCCAGCAGCTTTATACTGGACAGTCCTTATAGCAATCAGCCCCAGCATTTT. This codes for CASSFILDSPYSNQPQHF.

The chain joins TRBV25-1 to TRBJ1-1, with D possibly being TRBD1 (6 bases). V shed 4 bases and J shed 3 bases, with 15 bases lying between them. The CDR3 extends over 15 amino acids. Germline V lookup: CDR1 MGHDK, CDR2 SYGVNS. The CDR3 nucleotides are TGTGCCAGCAGTGCCTGGGGGGGGGCGGACACTGAAGCTTTCTTT. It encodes CASSAWGGADTEAFF.

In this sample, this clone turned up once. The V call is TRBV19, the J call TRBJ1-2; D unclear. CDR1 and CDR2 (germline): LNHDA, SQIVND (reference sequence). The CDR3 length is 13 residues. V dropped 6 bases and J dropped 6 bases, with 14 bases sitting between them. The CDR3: CASRFDQRDGYTF. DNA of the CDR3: TGTGCCAGTAGGTTCGATCAAAGAGATGGCTACACCTTC.

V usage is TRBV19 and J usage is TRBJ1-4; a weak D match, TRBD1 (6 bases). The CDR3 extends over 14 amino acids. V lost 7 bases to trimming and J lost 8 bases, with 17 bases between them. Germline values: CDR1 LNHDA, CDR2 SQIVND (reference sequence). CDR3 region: CASKEGGSAEKLFF. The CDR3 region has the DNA TGTGCCAGTAAGGAAGGGGGATCTGCAGAAAAACTGTTTTTT.

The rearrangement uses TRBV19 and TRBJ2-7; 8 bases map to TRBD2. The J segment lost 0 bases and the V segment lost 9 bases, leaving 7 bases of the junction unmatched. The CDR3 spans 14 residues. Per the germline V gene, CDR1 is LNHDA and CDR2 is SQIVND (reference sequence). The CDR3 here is CASRGGTNSYEQYF. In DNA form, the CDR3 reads TGTGCCAGCCGGGGGGGGACAAACTCCTACGAGCAGTACTTC.

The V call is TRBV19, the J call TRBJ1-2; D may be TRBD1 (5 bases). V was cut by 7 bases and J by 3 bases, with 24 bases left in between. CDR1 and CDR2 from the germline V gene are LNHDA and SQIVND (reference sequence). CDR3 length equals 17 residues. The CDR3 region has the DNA TGTGCCAGTACCCTTTTCCCCCGGGACCGGGGAGACTATGGCTACACCTTC. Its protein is CASTLFPRDRGDYGYTF.

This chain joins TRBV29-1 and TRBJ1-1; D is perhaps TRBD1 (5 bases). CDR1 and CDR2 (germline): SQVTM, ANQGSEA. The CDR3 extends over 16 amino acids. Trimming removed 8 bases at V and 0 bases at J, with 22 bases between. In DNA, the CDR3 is TGCAGCTGGTGGAGGGGATTTACAAACATGAACACTGAAGCTTTCTTT. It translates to CSWWRGFTNMNTEAFF. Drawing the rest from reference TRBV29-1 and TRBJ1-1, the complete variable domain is SAVISQKPSRDICQRGTSLTIQCQVDSQVTMMFWYRQQPGQSLTLIATANQGSEATYESGFVIDKFPISRPNLTFSTLTVSNMSPEDSSIYLCSWWRGFTNMNTEAFFGQGTRLTVV.

DNA for the CDR3: TGTGCCAGCAGCCCCGTGGCTGGGGCCTACAATGAGCAGTTCTTC. Encoded protein: CASSPVAGAYNEQFF. The chain carries TRBV9 and TRBJ2-1, with no clear D. The CDR3 sequence is 15 residues long. Trimming removed 4 bases at V and 2 bases at J, with 13 bases between. Germline CDR1 SGDLS, CDR2 YYNGEE.

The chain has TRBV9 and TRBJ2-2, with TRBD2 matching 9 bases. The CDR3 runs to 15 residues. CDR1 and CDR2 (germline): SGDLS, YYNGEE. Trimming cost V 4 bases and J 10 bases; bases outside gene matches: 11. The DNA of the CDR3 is TGTGCCAGCAGCCCCCGGGGGCTAGCGGGGAAGGAGCTGTTTTTT. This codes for CASSPRGLAGKELFF.

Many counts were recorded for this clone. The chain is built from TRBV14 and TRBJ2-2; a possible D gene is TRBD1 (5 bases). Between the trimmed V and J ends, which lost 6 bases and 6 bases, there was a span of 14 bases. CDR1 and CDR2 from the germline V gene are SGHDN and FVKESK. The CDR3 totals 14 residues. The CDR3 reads CASSAAGSSGELFF. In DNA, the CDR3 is TGTGCCAGCAGTGCGGCAGGGTCATCCGGGGAGCTGTTTTTT.

CDR3 loop: CASSGVGSQPQHF. In DNA, the CDR3 is TGTGCCAGCAGCGGGGTCGGCTCTCAGCCCCAGCATTTT. The V call is TRBV7-2, the J call TRBJ1-5; D gene uncertain. Trimming took off 5 bases at V and 6 bases at J, with 11 bases between the two ends. This CDR3 comprises 13 residues. The V gene's germline CDR1 is SGHTA and CDR2 FQGNSA.

The CDR3 sequence is CAIRAGTADNEQFF. CDR3 DNA sequence: TGTGCCATCAGAGCCGGGACAGCGGACAATGAGCAGTTCTTC. The chain has TRBV10-3 and TRBJ2-1, with TRBD1 identical over 7 bases. J was trimmed by 5 bases and V by 6 bases; bases with no gene match: 7. The CDR3 is 14 amino acids. In germline, CDR1 is ENHRY, CDR2 SYGVKD.

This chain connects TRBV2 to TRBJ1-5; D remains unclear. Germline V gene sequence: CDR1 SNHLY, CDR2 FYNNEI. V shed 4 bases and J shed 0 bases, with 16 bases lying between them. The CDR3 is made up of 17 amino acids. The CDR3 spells CASSARGPFNSNQPQHF. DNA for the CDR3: TGTGCCAGCAGTGCTAGAGGACCTTTTAATAGCAATCAGCCCCAGCATTTT.

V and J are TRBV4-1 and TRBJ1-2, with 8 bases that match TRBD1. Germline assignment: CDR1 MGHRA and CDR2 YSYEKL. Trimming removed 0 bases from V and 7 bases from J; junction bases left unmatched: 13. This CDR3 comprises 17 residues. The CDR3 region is CASSQDARTGLWGGYTF. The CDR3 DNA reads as TGCGCCAGCAGCCAAGACGCCAGGACAGGGCTTTGGGGTGGCTACACCTTC.

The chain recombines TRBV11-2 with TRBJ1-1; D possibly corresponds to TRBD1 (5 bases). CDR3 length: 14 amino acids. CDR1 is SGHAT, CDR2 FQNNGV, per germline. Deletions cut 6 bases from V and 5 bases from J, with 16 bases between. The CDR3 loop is CASRKSRGGTEAFF. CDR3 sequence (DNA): TGTGCCAGCAGAAAGTCTCGGGGGGGAACTGAAGCTTTCTTT.

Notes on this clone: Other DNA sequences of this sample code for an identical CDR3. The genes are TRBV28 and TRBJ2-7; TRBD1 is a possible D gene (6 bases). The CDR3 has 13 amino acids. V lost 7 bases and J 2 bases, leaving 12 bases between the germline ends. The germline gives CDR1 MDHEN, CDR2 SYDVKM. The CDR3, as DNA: TGTGCCAGCACGCCAGGGGACACCTACGAGCAGTACTTC. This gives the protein CASTPGDTYEQYF.

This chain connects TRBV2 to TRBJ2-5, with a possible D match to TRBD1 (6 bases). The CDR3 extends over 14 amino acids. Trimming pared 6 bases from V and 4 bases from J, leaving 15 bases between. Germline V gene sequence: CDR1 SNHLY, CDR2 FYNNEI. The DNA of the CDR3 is TGTGCCAGCAGGCCAACAGGGATAGGAGAGACCCAGTACTTC. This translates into CASRPTGIGETQYF.

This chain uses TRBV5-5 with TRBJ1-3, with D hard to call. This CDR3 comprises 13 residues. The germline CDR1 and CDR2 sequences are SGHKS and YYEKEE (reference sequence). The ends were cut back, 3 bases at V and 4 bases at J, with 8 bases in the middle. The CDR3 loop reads CASSSAAGNTIYF. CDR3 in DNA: TGTGCCAGCAGCTCTGCGGCGGGAAACACCATATATTTT.

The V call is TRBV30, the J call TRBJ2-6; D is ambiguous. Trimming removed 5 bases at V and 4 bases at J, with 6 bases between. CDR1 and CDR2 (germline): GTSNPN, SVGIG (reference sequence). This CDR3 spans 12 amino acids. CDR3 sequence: CAWLTGANVLTF. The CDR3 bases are TGTGCCTGGTTAACAGGGGCCAACGTCCTGACTTTC.

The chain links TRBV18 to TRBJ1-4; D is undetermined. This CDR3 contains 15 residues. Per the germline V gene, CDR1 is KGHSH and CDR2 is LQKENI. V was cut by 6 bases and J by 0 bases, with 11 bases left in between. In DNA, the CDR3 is TGTGCCAGCTCTCTCCAGTGGGCAACTAATGAAAAACTGTTTTTT. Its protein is CASSLQWATNEKLFF. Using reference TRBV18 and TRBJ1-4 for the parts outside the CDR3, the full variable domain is NAGVMQNPRHLVRRRGQEARLRCSPMKGHSHVYWYRQLPEEGLKFMVYLQKENIIDESGMPKERFSAEFPKEGPSILRIQQVVRGDSAAYFCASSLQWATNEKLFFGSGTQLSVL.

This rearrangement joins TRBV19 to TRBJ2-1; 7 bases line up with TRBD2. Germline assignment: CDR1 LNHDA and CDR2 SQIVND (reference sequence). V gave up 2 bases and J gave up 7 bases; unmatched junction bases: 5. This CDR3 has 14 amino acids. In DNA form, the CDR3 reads TGTGCCAGTAGTATAACGACTAGCCTAAATGAGCAGTTCTTC. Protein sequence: CASSITTSLNEQFF.